The 14 T cell receptor beta chains in this list originate from one sample, sequenced in a study of cytomegalovirus exposure and HLA in healthy donors. PCR used 60 Vbeta primers and 13 Jbeta primers. TCRdb keeps only in-frame clones here, not all; method: immunoSEQ multiplex PCR. The sample lists about 170,000 clones; roughly two thirds were seen once. The sequencing input was PBMCs. All receptors come from a woman between 18 and 29 years old in good health and CMV-seropositive.

The chain links TRBV6-5 to TRBJ2-2, with a tentative D call TRBD2 (6 bases). V was trimmed by 4 bases and J by 8 bases, leaving 14 bases between them. Per the germline V gene, CDR1 is MNHEY and CDR2 is SVGAGI. This CDR3 region has 14 residues. CDR3 in DNA: TGTGCCAGCAGTTTGAACGGGGGTTCGGGGGAGCTGTTTTTT. Residues: CASSLNGGSGELFF.

The rearrangement joins TRBV20-1 to TRBJ2-7; 9 bases agree with TRBD1. From germline, CDR1 is DFQATT and CDR2 SNEGSKA (reference sequence). V gave up 3 bases and J gave up 6 bases; unmatched junction bases: 0. The CDR3 is 11 amino acids. The CDR3, as DNA: TGCAGTGCTAGGACAGGGGGCGAGCAGTACTTC. The encoded protein is CSARTGGEQYF.

The chain joins TRBV29-1 to TRBJ1-2, with D hard to call. Between the trimmed V and J ends, which lost 6 bases and 1 base, there was a span of 12 bases. The CDR3 has 13 amino acids. The germline V gene has CDR1 SQVTM and CDR2 ANQGSEA. The CDR3, as DNA: TGCAGCGTACGCGAGAGGGTTAACTATGGCTACACCTTC. As protein: CSVRERVNYGYTF.

On this clone: One end of the junction is discordant with germline, which a read error may explain. The genes are TRBV7-9 and TRBJ2-5, with D hard to call. The germline V gene encodes CDR1 SEHNR and CDR2 FQNEAQ (reference sequence). This CDR3 spans 14 amino acids. The CDR3 loop reads CSSSPLSSQETQYF. The CDR3 DNA reads TGTTCCAGCAGCCCCCTTTCTAGCCAAGAGACCCAGTACTTC.

The chain carries TRBV6-5 and TRBJ2-3; weak D call: TRBD2 (5 bases). The CDR3 covers 13 residues. Germline V gene sequence: CDR1 MNHEY, CDR2 SVGAGI. V dropped 5 bases and J dropped 3 bases, with 9 bases sitting between them. The CDR3 here is CASSTTTTDTQYF. The CDR3 coding sequence is TGTGCCAGCAGTACGACTACTACAGATACGCAGTATTTT.

The chain is built from TRBV9 and TRBJ1-1, with a tentative D call TRBD1 (5 bases). Germline V gene lookup returns CDR1 SGDLS and CDR2 YYNGEE. The CDR3 covers 15 residues. Trimming pared 0 bases from V and 0 bases from J, leaving 9 bases between. DNA for the CDR3: TGTGCCAGCAGCGTAGGGTCAGGGTTGAACACTGAAGCTTTCTTT. Translated: CASSVGSGLNTEAFF.

This chain links TRBV7-2 with TRBJ1-5; no clear D gene. The germline gives CDR1 SGHTA, CDR2 FQGNSA. Between the trimmed V and J ends, which lost 3 bases and 6 bases, there was a span of 6 bases. The CDR3 runs to 12 residues. The CDR3 bases are TGTGCCAGCAGCTTTAGAGGTCAGCCCCAGCATTTT. The encoded protein is CASSFRGQPQHF.

This clone was counted a single time. The chain couples TRBV18 to TRBJ1-2; TRBD1 matches at 8 bases. Germline CDR1 reads KGHSH; CDR2 reads LQKENI. The CDR3 runs to 15 residues. V shed 2 bases, J shed 6 bases, and the junction held 8 bases outside the gene matches. DNA of the CDR3: TGTGCCAGCTCACCAAGGGTCAGGGGGCGCGATGGCTACACCTTC. Translation: CASSPRVRGRDGYTF.

The genes are TRBV18 and TRBJ2-6; D call uncertain. Germline loops: CDR1 KGHSH, CDR2 LQKENI. The CDR3 length is 18 residues. Trimming took 3 bases from V and 1 from J, leaving 16 bases between them. CDR3 sequence: CASSPAPLSLSGANVLTF. Written as DNA, the CDR3 is TGTGCCAGCTCACCGGCTCCTCTGTCTTTGTCTGGGGCCAACGTCCTGACTTTC.

The chain carries TRBV27 and TRBJ2-1; 7 nucleotides match TRBD1. Germline V CDR1 and CDR2: MNHEY, SMNVEV (reference sequence). The length of the CDR3 is 14 residues. The V gene end was trimmed by 7 bases and the J gene end by 5 bases; junction bases not matched to a gene: 8. The CDR3 protein is CASTSGTVNNEQFF. The CDR3 coding sequence is TGTGCCAGCACATCCGGGACAGTTAACAATGAGCAGTTCTTC.

The chain employs TRBV5-4 and TRBJ2-5; 10 nucleotides line up with TRBD1. V gave up 4 bases and J gave up 4 bases; unmatched junction bases: 10. Germline values: CDR1 SGHNT, CDR2 YYREEE (reference sequence). This CDR3 comprises 16 residues. Here the CDR3 reads CASSQTGGARRETQYF. The CDR3 bases are TGTGCCAGCAGCCAGACAGGGGGCGCGAGGAGAGAGACCCAGTACTTC.

The chain couples TRBV10-3 to TRBJ1-6; TRBD1 aligns across 7 bases. With V trimmed by 3 bases and J by 6 bases, 8 bases remained unmatched. Germline assignment: CDR1 ENHRY and CDR2 SYGVKD. This CDR3 has 16 amino acids. The CDR3, as DNA: TGTGCCATCAGTGAAAGGAGGGACAGCCCTAATTCACCCCTCCACTTT. Amino acids: CAISERRDSPNSPLHF.

This chain joins TRBV7-9 and TRBJ2-7, with 7 nucleotides matching TRBD2. Germline V CDR1 and CDR2: SEHNR, FQNEAQ (reference sequence). The junction had 15 bases not matched to a gene; V was cut back by 5 bases and J by 2 bases. This CDR3 is 17 amino acids long. CDR3 bases: TGTGCCAGCAGCCCCCCACTAGGGGAGGGCGCAACCTACGAGCAGTACTTC. It translates to CASSPPLGEGATYEQYF.

CDR3 in amino acids: CASSQLTGGLNYGYTF. CDR3 in DNA: TGCGCCAGCAGCCAGCTTACAGGGGGCCTAAACTATGGCTACACCTTC. The V gene is TRBV4-1, the J gene TRBJ1-2, with 9 bases that match TRBD1. The CDR3 sequence is 16 residues long. CDR1 is MGHRA and CDR2 is YSYEKL in the germline V gene. The junction had 7 bases not matched to a gene; V was cut back by 3 bases and J by 2 bases.